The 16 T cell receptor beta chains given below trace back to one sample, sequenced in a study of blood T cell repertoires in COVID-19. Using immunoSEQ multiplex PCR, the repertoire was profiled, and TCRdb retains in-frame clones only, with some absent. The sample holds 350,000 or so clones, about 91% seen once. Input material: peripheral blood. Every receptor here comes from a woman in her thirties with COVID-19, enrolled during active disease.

The CDR3 DNA reads TGTGCCAGCAGCAACCACAGGGCAAGCAATCAGCCCCAGCATTTT. Its translation: CASSNHRASNQPQHF. The chain combines TRBV6-2 or TRBV6-3 with TRBJ1-5, with D tentatively TRBD1 (6 bases). V was trimmed by 6 bases and J by 1 base, leaving 13 bases between them. There are 15 residues in the CDR3. From germline, CDR1 is MNHEY and CDR2 SVGEGT.

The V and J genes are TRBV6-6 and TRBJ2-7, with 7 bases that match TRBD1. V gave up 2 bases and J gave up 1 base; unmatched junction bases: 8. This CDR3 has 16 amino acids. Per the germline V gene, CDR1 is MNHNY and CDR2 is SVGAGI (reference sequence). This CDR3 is CASSYLGTALSYEQYV. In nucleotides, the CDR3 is TGTGCCAGCAGTTACCTCGGGACAGCCCTATCCTACGAGCAGTACGTC.

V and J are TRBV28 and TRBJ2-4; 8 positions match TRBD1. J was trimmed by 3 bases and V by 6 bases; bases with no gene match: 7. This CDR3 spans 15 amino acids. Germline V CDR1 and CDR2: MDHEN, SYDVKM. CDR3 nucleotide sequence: TGTGCCAGCAGCACGATAACAGGGGGCAAAAACATTCAGTACTTC. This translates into CASSTITGGKNIQYF.

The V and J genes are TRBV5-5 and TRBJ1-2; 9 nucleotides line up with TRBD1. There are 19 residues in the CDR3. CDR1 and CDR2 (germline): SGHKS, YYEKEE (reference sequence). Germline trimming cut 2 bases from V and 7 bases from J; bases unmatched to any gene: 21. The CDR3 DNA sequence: TGTGCCAGCAGCTTTCGTGTGCTGGGCGGGACAGGGAAAGTTGGTGGCTACACCTTC. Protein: CASSFRVLGGTGKVGGYTF.

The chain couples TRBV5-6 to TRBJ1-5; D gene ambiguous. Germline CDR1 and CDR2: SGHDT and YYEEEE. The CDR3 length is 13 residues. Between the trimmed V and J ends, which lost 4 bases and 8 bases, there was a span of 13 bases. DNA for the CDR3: TGTGCCAGCAGCAAAGGGTTCGGGGAGCCCCAGCATTTT. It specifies CASSKGFGEPQHF.

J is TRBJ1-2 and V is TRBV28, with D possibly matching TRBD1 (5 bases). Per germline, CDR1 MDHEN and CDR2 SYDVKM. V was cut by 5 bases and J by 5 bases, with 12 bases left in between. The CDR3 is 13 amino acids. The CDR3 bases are TGTGCCAGCAGTCAGGACAAGTTTTATGGCTACACCTTC. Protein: CASSQDKFYGYTF.

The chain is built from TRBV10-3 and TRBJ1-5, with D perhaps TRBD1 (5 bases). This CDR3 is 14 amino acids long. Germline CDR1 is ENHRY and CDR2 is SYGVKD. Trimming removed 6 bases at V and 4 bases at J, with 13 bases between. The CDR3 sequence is CAISQNAGNQPQHF. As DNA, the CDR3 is TGTGCCATCAGCCAAAACGCAGGGAATCAGCCCCAGCATTTT.

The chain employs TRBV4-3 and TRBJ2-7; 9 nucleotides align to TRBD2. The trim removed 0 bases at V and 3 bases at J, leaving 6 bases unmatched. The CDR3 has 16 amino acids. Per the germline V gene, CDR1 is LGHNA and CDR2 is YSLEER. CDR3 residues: CASSQDGEAGGYEQYF. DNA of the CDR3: TGCGCCAGCAGCCAAGACGGCGAAGCGGGGGGCTACGAGCAGTACTTC.

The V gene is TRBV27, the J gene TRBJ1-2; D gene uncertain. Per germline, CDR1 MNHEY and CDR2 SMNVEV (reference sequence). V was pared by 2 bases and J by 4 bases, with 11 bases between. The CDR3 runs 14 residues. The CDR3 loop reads CASSLQVNGYGYTF. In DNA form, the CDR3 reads TGTGCCAGCAGTTTACAGGTCAATGGCTATGGCTACACCTTC.

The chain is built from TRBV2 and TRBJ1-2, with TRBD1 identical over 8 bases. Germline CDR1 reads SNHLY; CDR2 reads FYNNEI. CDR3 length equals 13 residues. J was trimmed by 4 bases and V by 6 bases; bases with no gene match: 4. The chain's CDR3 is CASRSGTGYGYTF. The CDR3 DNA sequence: TGTGCCAGCAGATCCGGGACAGGCTATGGCTACACCTTC. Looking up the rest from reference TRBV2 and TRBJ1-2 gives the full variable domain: EPEVTQTPSHQVTQMGQEVILRCVPISNHLYFYWYRQILGQKVEFLVSFYNNEISEKSEIFDDQFSVERPDGSNFTLKIRSTKLEDSAMYFCASRSGTGYGYTFGSGTRLTVV.

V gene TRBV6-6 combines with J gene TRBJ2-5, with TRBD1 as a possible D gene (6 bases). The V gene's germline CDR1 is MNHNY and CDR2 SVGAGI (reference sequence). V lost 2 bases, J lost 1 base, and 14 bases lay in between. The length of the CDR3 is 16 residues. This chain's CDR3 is CASSYAGLGAQETQYF. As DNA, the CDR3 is TGTGCCAGCAGTTACGCAGGGTTGGGGGCCCAAGAGACCCAGTACTTC.

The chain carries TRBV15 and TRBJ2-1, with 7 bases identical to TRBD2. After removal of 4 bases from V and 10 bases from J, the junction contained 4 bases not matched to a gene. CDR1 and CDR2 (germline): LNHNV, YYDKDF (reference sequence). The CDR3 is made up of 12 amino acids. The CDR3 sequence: CATSTSGYEQFF. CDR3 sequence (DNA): TGTGCCACCAGCACTAGCGGATACGAGCAGTTCTTC.

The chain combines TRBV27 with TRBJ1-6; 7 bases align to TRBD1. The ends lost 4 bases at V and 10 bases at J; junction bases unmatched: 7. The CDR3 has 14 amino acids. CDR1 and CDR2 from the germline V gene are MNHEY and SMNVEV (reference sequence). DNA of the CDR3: TGTGCCAGCAGTTCGACAGGGTTGGGATCACCCCTCCACTTT. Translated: CASSSTGLGSPLHF.

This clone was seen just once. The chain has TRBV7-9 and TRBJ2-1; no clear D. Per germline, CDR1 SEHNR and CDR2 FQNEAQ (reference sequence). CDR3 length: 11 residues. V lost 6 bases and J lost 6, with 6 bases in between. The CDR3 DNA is TGTGCCAGCAGTCCTACCAATGAGCAGTTCTTC. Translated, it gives CASSPTNEQFF.

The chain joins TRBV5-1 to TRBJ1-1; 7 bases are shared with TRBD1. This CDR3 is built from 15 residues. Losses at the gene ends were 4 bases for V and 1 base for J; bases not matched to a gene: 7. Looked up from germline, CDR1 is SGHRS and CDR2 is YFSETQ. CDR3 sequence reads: CASSKEQGWNTEAFF. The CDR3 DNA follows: TGCGCCAGCAGCAAAGAACAGGGGTGGAACACTGAAGCTTTCTTT.

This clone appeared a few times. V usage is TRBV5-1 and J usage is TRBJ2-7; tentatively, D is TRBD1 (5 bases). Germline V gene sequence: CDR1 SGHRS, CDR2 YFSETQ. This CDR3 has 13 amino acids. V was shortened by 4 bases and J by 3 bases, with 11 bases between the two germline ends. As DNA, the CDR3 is TGCGCCAGCAGCGCCGACAGTGGCTACGAGCAGTACTTC. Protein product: CASSADSGYEQYF.